A single sample is the source of the 19 T cell receptor beta chains below, sequenced in a study of T cell changes during pregnancy in multiple sclerosis. The assay was immunoSEQ multiplex PCR, and TCRdb's table has in-frame clones only and misses some. Found here are under 70,000 clones, 85% to 95% of them singletons; the top ten hold roughly 1.9%. The source material was peripheral blood, sampled in the third trimester of pregnancy. Receptors originate from a female donor in good health, enrolled as a control in a pregnancy study.

This chain joins TRBV11-3 and TRBJ2-7, with 10 bases lining up with TRBD2. The CDR3 is made up of 14 amino acids. V lost 6 bases, J lost 2 bases, and 4 bases stayed unmatched. The germline V gene encodes CDR1 SGHNT and CDR2 YENEEA. The CDR3 region has the DNA TGTGCCAGCAGTTATAGCGGGAGGCCCTACGAGCAGTACTTC. Translated: CASSYSGRPYEQYF.

V is TRBV9 and J is TRBJ2-2, with D unresolved. The CDR3 sequence is 15 residues long. Germline V gives CDR1 SGDLS, CDR2 YYNGEE. V lost 0 bases and J 5 bases, leaving 11 bases between the germline ends. The CDR3 spells CASSVAGSRTGELFF. DNA of the CDR3: TGTGCCAGCAGCGTAGCCGGAAGCAGGACCGGGGAGCTGTTTTTT.

The chain joins TRBV9 to TRBJ2-1; 7 positions match TRBD2. From germline, CDR1 is SGDLS and CDR2 YYNGEE. The CDR3 is 16 amino acids. The ends lost 4 bases at V and 7 bases at J; junction bases unmatched: 14. For the CDR3, the DNA is TGTGCCAGCAGCCCCCCCATTGGGAGGGCACGTAATGAGCAGTTCTTC. Amino acids: CASSPPIGRARNEQFF.

CDR3: CATSRPQRGYNEQFF. The CDR3 DNA follows: TGTGCCACCAGCAGACCTCAGCGGGGGTACAATGAGCAGTTCTTC. The chain joins TRBV15 to TRBJ2-1, with 8 bases lining up with TRBD2. Germline CDR1 LNHNV, CDR2 YYDKDF (reference sequence). Trimming took 2 bases from V and 4 from J; bases not matched to a gene: 4. This CDR3 comprises 15 residues.

This clone was recorded only once. This chain joins TRBV28 and TRBJ1-5; tentative D call: TRBD1 (5 bases). This CDR3 region has 14 residues. From germline, CDR1 is MDHEN and CDR2 SYDVKM. The V and J ends lost 5 bases and 5 bases respectively, with 13 bases between them. The CDR3 reads CASSVGGGYQPQHF. The CDR3 region has the DNA TGTGCCAGCAGTGTGGGGGGGGGATATCAGCCCCAGCATTTT.

V and J are TRBV9 and TRBJ2-7; possibly TRBD2 for D (6 bases). V was trimmed by 2 bases and J by 3 bases, leaving 12 bases between them. CDR3 length: 14 amino acids. CDR1 and CDR2 (germline): SGDLS, YYNGEE. CDR3 DNA: TGTGCCAGCAGCGTCAGGGACTGGCACTACGAGCAGTACTTC. Its protein is CASSVRDWHYEQYF. The entire variable domain, with the rest obtained from reference TRBV9 and TRBJ2-7, is as follows: DSGVTQTPKHLITATGQRVTLRCSPRSGDLSVYWYQQSLDQGLQFLIQYYNGEERAKGNILERFSAQQFPDLHSELNLSSLELGDSALYFCASSVRDWHYEQYFGPGTRLTVT.

The chain carries TRBV5-1 and TRBJ2-1, with TRBD2 identical over 8 bases. The CDR3 covers 17 residues. CDR1 is SGHRS and CDR2 is YFSETQ in the germline V gene. V shed 4 bases, J shed 0 bases, and the junction held 9 bases outside the gene matches. CDR3 protein: CASSPSAGGASYNEQFF. CDR3 coding DNA: TGCGCCAGCAGCCCCTCAGCCGGGGGGGCCTCCTACAATGAGCAGTTCTTC.

V is TRBV18 and J is TRBJ2-5; the D gene is possibly TRBD2 (6 bases). Looked up from germline, CDR1 is KGHSH and CDR2 is LQKENI. The V end was cut by 4 bases, the J end by 5 bases, with 17 bases between. This CDR3 has 15 amino acids. The CDR3 loop reads CASSRVGGTVETQYF. The CDR3 DNA follows: TGTGCCAGCTCACGGGTAGGCGGGACTGTCGAGACCCAGTACTTC.

The chain couples TRBV27 to TRBJ2-7; TRBD1 matches at 7 bases. CDR3 length: 13 residues. V was pared by 9 bases and J by 1 base, with 6 bases of the junction left unmatched. Germline lookup yields CDR1 MNHEY and CDR2 SMNVEV (reference sequence). The CDR3 region is CASHLQGSYEQYF. As DNA, the CDR3 is TGTGCCAGTCATTTACAGGGGTCCTACGAGCAGTACTTC.

The chain recombines TRBV27 with TRBJ1-5, with no clear D. From germline, CDR1 is MNHEY and CDR2 SMNVEV (reference sequence). The CDR3 is 15 residues long. V gave up 5 bases and J gave up 4 bases, with 15 bases separating them. CDR3 DNA: TGTGCCAGCAGTCCCAATTTACTCCGGAATCAGCCCCAGCATTTT. Protein product: CASSPNLLRNQPQHF.

The chain joins TRBV11-3 to TRBJ2-7; TRBD1 matches at 8 bases. With 5 bases clipped from V and 6 bases from J, the junction kept 6 bases outside the gene matches. The CDR3 sequence is 13 residues long. From germline, CDR1 is SGHNT and CDR2 YENEEA. The CDR3 nucleotides are TGTGCCAGCAGCGAACAGGGGGGACGCGAGCAGTACTTC. Amino acid sequence: CASSEQGGREQYF.

The V and J genes are TRBV28 and TRBJ2-1; D gene unclear. This CDR3 has 17 amino acids. From germline, CDR1 is MDHEN and CDR2 SYDVKM. V was pared by 1 base and J by 0 bases, with 13 bases between. The DNA for the CDR3 is TGTGCCAGCAGTTTATCGGGTATCCGGAGCTCCTACAATGAGCAGTTCTTC. Translating gives CASSLSGIRSSYNEQFF.

This clone was picked up one time. J is TRBJ2-7 and V is TRBV13; 7 bases are a match to TRBD1. After removal of 5 bases from V and 6 bases from J, the junction contained 10 bases not matched to a gene. The CDR3 contains 14 residues. CDR1 and CDR2 (germline): PRHDT, FYEKMQ (reference sequence). The CDR3 protein is CASSHRDSQPEQYF. DNA of the CDR3: TGTGCCAGCAGCCACAGGGACAGCCAGCCCGAGCAGTACTTC.

This clone was detected many times. The chain combines TRBV6-1 with TRBJ2-5; 14 bases map to TRBD2. CDR3 length equals 15 residues. Trimming at V came to 4 bases and at J to 2 bases, leaving 0 bases not matched to a gene. Germline V gene sequence: CDR1 MNHNS, CDR2 SASEGT. The CDR3 spells CASSGLAGGQETQYF. The DNA of the CDR3 is TGTGCCAGCAGTGGACTAGCGGGGGGGCAAGAGACCCAGTACTTC.

This chain links TRBV6-1 with TRBJ2-1, with 12 bases lining up with TRBD2. Germline trimming cut 3 bases from V and 10 bases from J; bases unmatched to any gene: 7. Germline V lookup: CDR1 MNHNS, CDR2 SASEGT. The CDR3 has 15 amino acids. CDR3 DNA: TGTGCCAGCAGTGAGGAGCTAGCGGGGGGGGGCGAGCAGTTCTTC. The encoded protein is CASSEELAGGGEQFF.

This chain links TRBV28 with TRBJ2-7, with TRBD1 matching 9 bases. The ends lost 5 bases at V and 5 bases at J; junction bases unmatched: 13. This CDR3 comprises 16 residues. Germline loops: CDR1 MDHEN, CDR2 SYDVKM. CDR3 nucleotides: TGTGCCAGCAGTCCCAGTTATAGGACAGGGGAGAACGAGCAGTACTTC. This codes for CASSPSYRTGENEQYF. The full variable domain, in which reference TRBV28 and TRBJ2-7 provide the parts outside the CDR3, is DVKVTQSSRYLVKRTGEKVFLECVQDMDHENMFWYRQDPGLGLRLIYFSYDVKMKEKGDIPEGYSVSREKKERFSLILESASTNQTSMYLCASSPSYRTGENEQYFGPGTRLTVT.

The V and J genes are TRBV27 and TRBJ2-7; D unresolved. Trimming took 7 bases from V and 4 from J, leaving 17 bases between them. The CDR3 runs 14 residues. Germline V lookup: CDR1 MNHEY, CDR2 SMNVEV (reference sequence). CDR3 residues: CASTRDSALYEQYF. In DNA, the CDR3 is TGTGCCAGCACTCGTGACTCCGCCCTTTACGAGCAGTACTTC.

This clone has just one count. The J gene is TRBJ2-7, the V gene TRBV7-8; D perhaps matches TRBD2 (5 bases). The germline gives CDR1 SGHVS, CDR2 FQNEAQ. The CDR3 sequence is 13 residues long. V was shortened by 6 bases and J by 3 bases, with 12 bases between the two germline ends. The CDR3 loop reads CASSLRVVYEQYF. The CDR3 nucleotides read TGTGCCAGCAGTCTGAGGGTGGTCTACGAGCAGTACTTC. Full variable domain (outside the CDR3, taken from reference TRBV7-8 and TRBJ2-7): GAGVSQSPRYKVAKRGQDVALRCDPISGHVSLFWYQQALGQGPEFLTYFQNEAQLDKSGLPSDRFFAERPEGSVSTLKIQRTQQEDSAVYLCASSLRVVYEQYFGPGTRLTVT.

The rearrangement links TRBV9 to TRBJ2-5, with 8 bases identical to TRBD1. There are 15 residues in the CDR3. The J segment lost 4 bases and the V segment lost 5 bases, leaving 10 bases of the junction unmatched. Germline V CDR1 and CDR2: SGDLS, YYNGEE. DNA of the CDR3: TGTGCCAGCAGTCGAGGGACAGGCCCTATAGAGACCCAGTACTTC. Amino acids: CASSRGTGPIETQYF.